This T cell receptor beta chain was recovered during a study of blood T cell repertoires in COVID-19. Study at large: The samples span acute and convalescent COVID-19 from the United States, Italy and Spain.

Profiled with immunoSEQ multiplex PCR; TCRdb holds only in-frame clones, not every one. Of 340,000 or so clones listed, over 70% are singletons. This receptor was identified in a young man with active or convalescent COVID-19. Specimen: peripheral blood.

The CDR3 protein is CASRLGTSGAYEQYF. The CDR3 DNA reads as TGCGCCAGCAGACTCGGGACTAGCGGGGCCTACGAGCAGTACTTC. The chain is built from TRBV4-1 and TRBJ2-7; 13 bases match TRBD2. The ends lost 6 bases at V and 2 bases at J; junction bases unmatched: 4. Germline CDR1 is MGHRA and CDR2 is YSYEKL. The CDR3 has 15 amino acids.